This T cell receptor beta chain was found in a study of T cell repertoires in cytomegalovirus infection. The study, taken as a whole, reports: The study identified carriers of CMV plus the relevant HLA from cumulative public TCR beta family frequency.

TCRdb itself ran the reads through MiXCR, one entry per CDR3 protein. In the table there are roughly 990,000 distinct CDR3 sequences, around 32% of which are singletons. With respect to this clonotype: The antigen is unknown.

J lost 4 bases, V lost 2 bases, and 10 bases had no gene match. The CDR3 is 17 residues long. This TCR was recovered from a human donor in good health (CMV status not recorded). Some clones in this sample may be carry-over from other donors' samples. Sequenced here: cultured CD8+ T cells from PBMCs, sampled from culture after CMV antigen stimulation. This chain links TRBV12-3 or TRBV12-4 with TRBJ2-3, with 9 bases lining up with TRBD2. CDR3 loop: CASSLRGGGAGADTQYF. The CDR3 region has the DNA TGTGCCAGCAGTTTAAGGGGCGGGGGGGCCGGGGCAGATACGCAGTATTTT.